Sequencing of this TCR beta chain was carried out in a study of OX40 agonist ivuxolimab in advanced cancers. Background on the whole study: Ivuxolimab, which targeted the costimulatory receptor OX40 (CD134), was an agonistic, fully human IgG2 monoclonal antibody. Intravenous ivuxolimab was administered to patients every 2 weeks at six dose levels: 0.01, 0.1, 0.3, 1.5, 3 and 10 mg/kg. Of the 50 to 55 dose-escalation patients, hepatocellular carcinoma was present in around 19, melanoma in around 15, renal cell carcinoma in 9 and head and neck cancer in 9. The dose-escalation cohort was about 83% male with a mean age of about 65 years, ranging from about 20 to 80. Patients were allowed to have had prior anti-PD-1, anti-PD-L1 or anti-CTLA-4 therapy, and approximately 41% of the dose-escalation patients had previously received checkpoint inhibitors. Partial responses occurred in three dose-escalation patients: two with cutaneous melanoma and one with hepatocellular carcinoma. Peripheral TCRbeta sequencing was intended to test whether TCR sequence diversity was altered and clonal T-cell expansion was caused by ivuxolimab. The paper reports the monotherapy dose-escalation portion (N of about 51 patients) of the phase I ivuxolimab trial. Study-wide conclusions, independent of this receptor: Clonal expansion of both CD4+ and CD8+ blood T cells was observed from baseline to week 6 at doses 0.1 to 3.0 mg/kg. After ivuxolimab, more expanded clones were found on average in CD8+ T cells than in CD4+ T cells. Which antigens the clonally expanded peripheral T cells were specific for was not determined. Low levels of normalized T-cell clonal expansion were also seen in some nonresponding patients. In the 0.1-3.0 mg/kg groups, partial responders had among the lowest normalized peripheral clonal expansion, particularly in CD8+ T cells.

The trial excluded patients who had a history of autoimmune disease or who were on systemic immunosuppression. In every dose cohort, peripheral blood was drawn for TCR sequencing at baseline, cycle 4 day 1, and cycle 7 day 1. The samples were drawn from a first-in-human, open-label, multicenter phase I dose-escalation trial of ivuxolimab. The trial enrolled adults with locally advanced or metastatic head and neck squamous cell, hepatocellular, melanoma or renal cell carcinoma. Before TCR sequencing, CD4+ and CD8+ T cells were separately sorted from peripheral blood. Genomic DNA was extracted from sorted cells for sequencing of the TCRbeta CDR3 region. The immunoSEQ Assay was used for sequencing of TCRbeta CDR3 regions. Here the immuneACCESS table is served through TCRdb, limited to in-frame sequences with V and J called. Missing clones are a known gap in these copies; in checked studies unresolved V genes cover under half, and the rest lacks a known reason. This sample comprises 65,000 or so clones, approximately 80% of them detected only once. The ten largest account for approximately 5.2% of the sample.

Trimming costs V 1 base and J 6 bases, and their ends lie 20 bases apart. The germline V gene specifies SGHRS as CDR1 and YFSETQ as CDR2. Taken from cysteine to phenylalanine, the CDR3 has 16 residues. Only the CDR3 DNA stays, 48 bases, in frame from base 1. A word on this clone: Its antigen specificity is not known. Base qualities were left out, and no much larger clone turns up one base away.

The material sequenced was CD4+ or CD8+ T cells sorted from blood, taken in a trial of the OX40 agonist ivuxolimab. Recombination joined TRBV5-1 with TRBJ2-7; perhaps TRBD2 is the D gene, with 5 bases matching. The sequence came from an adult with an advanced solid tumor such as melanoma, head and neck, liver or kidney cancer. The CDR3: CASSLTKDAEDSEQYF. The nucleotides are TGCGCCAGCAGCTTGACCAAGGACGCGGAGGATAGCGAGCAGTACTTC.